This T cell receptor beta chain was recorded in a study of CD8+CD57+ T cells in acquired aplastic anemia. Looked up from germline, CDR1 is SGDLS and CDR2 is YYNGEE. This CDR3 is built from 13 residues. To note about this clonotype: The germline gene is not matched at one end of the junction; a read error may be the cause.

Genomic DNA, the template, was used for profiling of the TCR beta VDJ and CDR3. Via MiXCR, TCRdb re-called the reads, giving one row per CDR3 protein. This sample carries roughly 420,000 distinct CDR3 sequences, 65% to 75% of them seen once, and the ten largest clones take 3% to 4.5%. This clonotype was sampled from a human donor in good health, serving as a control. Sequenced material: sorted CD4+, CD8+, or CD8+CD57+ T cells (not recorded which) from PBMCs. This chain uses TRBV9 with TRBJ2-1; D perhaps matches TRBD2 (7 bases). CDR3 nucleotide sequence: TGTGCCAGCAGCGTAGGCGGCGGGGGCGCCCACGTCTTC. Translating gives CASSVGGGGAHVF.